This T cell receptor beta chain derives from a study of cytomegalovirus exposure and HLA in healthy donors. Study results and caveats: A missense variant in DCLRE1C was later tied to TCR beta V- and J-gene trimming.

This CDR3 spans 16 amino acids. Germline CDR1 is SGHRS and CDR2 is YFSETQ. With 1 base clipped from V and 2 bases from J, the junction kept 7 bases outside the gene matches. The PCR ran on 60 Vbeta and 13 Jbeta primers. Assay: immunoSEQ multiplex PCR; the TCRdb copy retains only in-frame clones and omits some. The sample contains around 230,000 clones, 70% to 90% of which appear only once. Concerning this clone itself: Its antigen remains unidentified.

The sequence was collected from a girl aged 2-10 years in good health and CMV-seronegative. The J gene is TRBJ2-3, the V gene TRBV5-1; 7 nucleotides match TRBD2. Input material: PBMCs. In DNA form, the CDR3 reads TGCGCCAGCAGCTTGATCAGCGGGGCGTACACAGATACGCAGTATTTT. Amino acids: CASSLISGAYTDTQYF. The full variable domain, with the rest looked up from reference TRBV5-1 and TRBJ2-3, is KAGVTQTPRYLIKTRGQQVTLSCSPISGHRSVSWYQQTPGQGLQFLFEYFSETQRNKGNFPGRFSGRQFSNSRSEMNVSTLELGDSALYLCASSLISGAYTDTQYFGPGTRLTVL.